This T cell receptor beta chain was recorded in a study of control samples from healthy donors and cancer patients. The data were produced by immunoSEQ multiplex PCR, yet TCRdb's version contains in-frame clones alone and is incomplete. The data show some 150,000 clones, approximately 92% seen once. There are 13 residues in the CDR3. Deletions cut 3 bases from V and 4 bases from J, with 9 bases between. Germline lookup yields CDR1 MNHEY and CDR2 SMNVEV (reference sequence). The receptor was isolated from a man aged 25-40 years in good health. Source material: blood. The rearrangement uses TRBV27 and TRBJ1-2; no reliable D call. The CDR3 DNA reads as TGTGCCAGCAGTTTCCGGACGGGCTATGGCTACACCTTC. Amino acid sequence: CASSFRTGYGYTF.